The 27 T cell receptor beta chains listed next were all sequenced from one sample in a study of shared clonotypes between healthy human individuals (dated by TCRdb to the early 2020s). Preparation of the library involved the immunoSEQ multiplex PCR assay. This immuneACCESS table, as held by TCRdb, lists in-frame sequences with V and J called but not all clones. Of the missing ones, under half trace to an unresolved V gene in checked studies; the others have no known cause. The sample data list about 2 million clones, and 90% to 95% of these were observed just once. Of the sample, around 0.13% is held by the ten largest clones. The source material was naive CD4+ T cells sorted from blood. Reading the label with the study, this specimen's cell subset or site is: CD45RA+ positively selected. These receptors originate from a man aged 18 to 35 in good health.

The chain joins TRBV10-3 to TRBJ2-5; D remains unclear. The CDR3 consists of 13 residues. Trimming stripped 6 bases from V and 4 bases from J, with 12 bases between. Germline CDR1 reads ENHRY; CDR2 reads SYGVKD. The CDR3 region has the DNA TGTGCCATCAGGCCCGATTGGGGAGAGACCCAGTACTTC. As protein: CAIRPDWGETQYF.

The chain couples TRBV5-1 to TRBJ2-1, with 9 bases aligning to TRBD1. The junction had 6 bases not matched to a gene; V was cut back by 0 bases and J by 2 bases. The germline CDR1 and CDR2 sequences are SGHRS and YFSETQ. The CDR3 sequence is 17 residues long. The CDR3 DNA reads as TGCGCCAGCAGCTTGGGACTGACAGGGGGTCCCTACAATGAGCAGTTCTTC. Amino acids: CASSLGLTGGPYNEQFF.

For the CDR3, the DNA is TGTGCCAGCAGCCAAGAAGGTAGCGGGGGTGAGACCCAGTACTTC. Amino acid sequence: CASSQEGSGGETQYF. The V call is TRBV4-2, the J call TRBJ2-5; 9 bases map to TRBD2. V lost 0 bases, J lost 5 bases, and 4 bases stayed unmatched. Germline assignment: CDR1 LGHNA and CDR2 YNFKEQ. The CDR3 consists of 15 residues.

The genes are TRBV10-3 and TRBJ2-3; D may correspond to TRBD1 or TRBD2 (6 bases each). V gave up 7 bases and J gave up 0 bases, with 11 bases separating them. The CDR3 spans 14 residues. Germline-derived CDR1 and CDR2 are ENHRY and SYGVKD. CDR3 sequence (DNA): TGTGCCATCATGGGGGGCGGGAGCACAGATACGCAGTATTTT. This translates into CAIMGGGSTDTQYF.

The rearrangement links TRBV5-4 to TRBJ2-6; D may be TRBD1 or TRBD2 (6 bases each). CDR3 length equals 15 residues. V was trimmed by 4 bases and J by 2 bases, leaving 10 bases between them. Germline CDR1 reads SGHNT; CDR2 reads YYREEE (reference sequence). The CDR3 protein is CASSGGGPGANVLTF. The CDR3 DNA follows: TGTGCCAGCAGCGGAGGGGGGCCTGGGGCCAACGTCCTGACTTTC.

The chain combines TRBV6-1 with TRBJ2-7; D remains unclear. Germline V gene sequence: CDR1 MNHNS, CDR2 SASEGT. This CDR3 contains 16 residues. Trimming pared 1 base from V and 0 bases from J, leaving 13 bases between. The CDR3, as DNA: TGTGCCAGCAGTGAAGTAGGTATGGGAAGCTCCTACGAGCAGTACTTC. Translation: CASSEVGMGSSYEQYF.

The chain uses TRBV2 and TRBJ1-5; D remains ambiguous. The CDR3 spans 13 residues. The germline V gene has CDR1 SNHLY and CDR2 FYNNEI. Trimming took 7 bases from V and 1 from J, leaving 8 bases between them. CDR3 bases: TGTGCCAGCAATCAGGAAAGCAATCAGCCCCAGCATTTT. Amino acids: CASNQESNQPQHF.

Regarding this clone: The sample has other DNA sequences that encode this CDR3 too. V and J are TRBV28 and TRBJ2-7; D possibly matches TRBD1 or TRBD2 (5 bases each). V lost 1 base and J lost 6, with 7 bases in between. This CDR3 spans 12 amino acids. CDR1 is MDHEN and CDR2 is SYDVKM in the germline V gene. The DNA of the CDR3 is TGTGCCAGCAGTTTATCAGGGAGCGAGCAGTACTTC. This translates into CASSLSGSEQYF.

The CDR3 protein is CAISESVGTRDTQYF. The CDR3 DNA reads TGTGCCATCAGTGAGTCTGTTGGGACTAGGGATACGCAGTATTTT. This chain joins TRBV10-3 and TRBJ2-3; 8 bases map to TRBD2. The length of the CDR3 is 15 residues. Trimming cost V 0 bases and J 6 bases; bases outside gene matches: 5. Germline lookup yields CDR1 ENHRY and CDR2 SYGVKD.

This chain links TRBV7-3 with TRBJ2-1; no clear D gene. CDR3 size: 13 residues. Germline V CDR1 and CDR2: SGHTA, FQGTGA. V lost 4 bases, J lost 5 bases, and 9 bases lay in between. CDR3 DNA: TGTGCCAGCAGCTCCTACAACGACAATGAGCAGTTCTTC. Its protein product is CASSSYNDNEQFF.

The V and J genes are TRBV12-2 and TRBJ1-2. TRBV12-2 is reported as a pseudogene. The CDR3 has 8 amino acids. CDR3 amino acids: CASQGYTF. DNA for the CDR3: TGTGCAAGTCAAGGCTACACCTTC.

The rearrangement links TRBV29-1 to TRBJ2-3; D possibly corresponds to TRBD2 (5 bases). The V and J ends lost 4 bases and 4 bases respectively, with 21 bases between them. Germline assignment: CDR1 SQVTM and CDR2 ANQGSEA. The CDR3 loop spans 16 amino acids. The CDR3 nucleotides read TGCAGCGTTGGAACCCGTGAGGGCGACTTGGCAGATACGCAGTATTTT. It codes for CSVGTREGDLADTQYF.

The rearrangement links TRBV11-2 to TRBJ1-3, with a tentative D call TRBD1 (6 bases). The CDR3 totals 16 residues. V was clipped by 1 base and J by 2 bases, with 12 bases between them. CDR1 and CDR2 (germline): SGHAT, FQNNGV. The CDR3: CASSLALRGTGNTIYF. The CDR3 bases are TGTGCCAGCAGCTTAGCGCTCAGGGGCACTGGAAACACCATATATTTT.

This CDR3 is CASSRGQGKNYGYTF. In nucleotides, the CDR3 is TGTGCCAGCAGCCGTGGACAGGGAAAGAACTATGGCTACACCTTC. This rearrangement joins TRBV6-5 to TRBJ1-2; 8 nucleotides line up with TRBD1. The CDR3 runs 15 residues. The V segment lost 6 bases and the J segment 2 bases; nucleotides outside the gene matches: 8. CDR1 and CDR2 (germline): MNHEY, SVGAGI.

This chain links TRBV27 with TRBJ1-5; TRBD1 agrees at 10 bases. Germline-derived CDR1 and CDR2 are MNHEY and SMNVEV (reference sequence). The CDR3 has 15 amino acids. V was pared by 6 bases and J by 7 bases, with 9 bases of the junction left unmatched. CDR3: CASSGTGVSLQPQHF. The CDR3 region has the DNA TGTGCCAGCAGCGGGACAGGGGTATCGTTGCAGCCCCAGCATTTT.

The genes are TRBV5-1 and TRBJ2-7, with 9 bases aligning to TRBD2. V lost 4 bases, J lost 2 bases, and 7 bases stayed unmatched. Germline-derived CDR1 and CDR2 are SGHRS and YFSETQ. CDR3 size: 15 residues. The CDR3 loop is CASSETSGATYEQYF. CDR3 sequence (DNA): TGCGCCAGCAGCGAGACTAGCGGAGCGACCTACGAGCAGTACTTC.

The V and J genes are TRBV6-5 and TRBJ1-2; TRBD1 matches 9 bases. The CDR3 sequence is 12 residues long. CDR1 is MNHEY, CDR2 SVGAGI, per germline. V lost 6 bases to trimming and J lost 6 bases; unmatched junction nucleotides: 2. In DNA form, the CDR3 reads TGTGCCAGCAGGACAGGGGGGAATGGCTACACCTTC. This sequence encodes CASRTGGNGYTF.

This clone was found once. The chain employs TRBV18 and TRBJ1-6; D may be TRBD1 (6 bases). There are 16 residues in the CDR3. Trimming cost V 4 bases and J 5 bases, with 15 bases left between them. In germline, CDR1 is KGHSH, CDR2 LQKENI. As DNA, the CDR3 is TGTGCCAGCTCACGACTACAGGGAATTAATAATTCACCCCTCCACTTT. This codes for CASSRLQGINNSPLHF.

The V and J genes are TRBV10-3 and TRBJ2-7; no firm D call. The CDR3 spans 14 residues. Trimming cost V 0 bases and J 3 bases, with 9 bases left between them. Germline CDR1 is ENHRY and CDR2 is SYGVKD. CDR3 in DNA: TGTGCCATCAGTGAGTCTTGGGATCACTACGAGCAGTACTTC. The encoded protein is CAISESWDHYEQYF.

V gene TRBV7-2 combines with J gene TRBJ1-2, with no clear D. Germline V lookup: CDR1 SGHTA, CDR2 FQGNSA. V was cut by 3 bases and J by 8 bases, with 13 bases left in between. The CDR3 is 13 residues long. The chain's CDR3 is CASSFEPGSGYTF. The DNA for the CDR3 is TGTGCCAGCAGCTTTGAGCCGGGTAGCGGCTACACCTTC.

The chain uses TRBV5-1 and TRBJ1-5; tentative D call: TRBD1 (5 bases). CDR1 SGHRS and CDR2 YFSETQ come from the germline V gene. The V end lost 4 bases, the J end lost 7 bases, and 18 bases lay between the germline ends. The CDR3 spans 15 residues. Here the CDR3 reads CASSLEGNGGQPQHF. DNA for the CDR3: TGCGCCAGCAGCCTGGAGGGGAATGGAGGGCAGCCCCAGCATTTT.

V and J are TRBV19 and TRBJ2-7, with TRBD1 matching over 7 bases. CDR1 and CDR2 (germline): LNHDA, SQIVND (reference sequence). The length of the CDR3 is 14 residues. Trimming cost V 6 bases and J 5 bases; bases outside gene matches: 10. The CDR3 loop is CASRTPGQSHEQYF. In nucleotides, the CDR3 is TGTGCCAGTAGGACACCGGGACAGTCCCACGAGCAGTACTTC.

This clone was seen just once. J is TRBJ2-5 and V is TRBV9; D unclear. Trimming cost V 4 bases and J 0 bases, with 7 bases left between them. CDR3 length equals 13 residues. Per the germline V gene, CDR1 is SGDLS and CDR2 is YYNGEE. CDR3 bases: TGTGCCAGCAGCCCGGTTAACCAAGAGACCCAGTACTTC. This encodes CASSPVNQETQYF.

This clone was picked up one time. This chain uses TRBV6-5 with TRBJ2-7; a weak D match, TRBD2 (5 bases). The CDR3 extends over 14 amino acids. V was clipped by 5 bases and J by 6 bases, with 17 bases between them. Germline CDR1 reads MNHEY; CDR2 reads SVGAGI. The chain's CDR3 is CASSPLRVLREQYF. CDR3 in DNA: TGTGCCAGCAGTCCCCTGAGGGTCCTACGCGAGCAGTACTTC.

J is TRBJ1-6 and V is TRBV6-6; D is perhaps TRBD1 (6 bases). Looked up from germline, CDR1 is MNHNY and CDR2 is SVGAGI (reference sequence). The CDR3 sequence is 14 residues long. Trimming took off 7 bases at V and 6 bases at J, with 13 bases between the two ends. CDR3 coding DNA: TGTGCCAGCAAGGCTGGGGGGCTTAATTCACCCCTCCACTTT. It specifies CASKAGGLNSPLHF.

The chain joins TRBV28 to TRBJ2-5, with 10 bases matching TRBD1. CDR1 is MDHEN, CDR2 SYDVKM, per germline. The CDR3 is made up of 16 amino acids. With V trimmed by 6 bases and J by 1 base, 8 bases remained unmatched. The CDR3 reads CASRGLGTGVQETQYF. The DNA of the CDR3 is TGTGCCAGCAGAGGTCTCGGGACAGGGGTCCAAGAGACCCAGTACTTC.

This chain links TRBV12-5 with TRBJ2-1; 7 bases fit TRBD2. Germline V gene sequence: CDR1 LGHNT, CDR2 FRNRAP. V trimming: 0 bases; J trimming: 4 bases; junction bases outside the gene matches: 21. CDR3 length equals 21 residues. CDR3: CASGLVRTKTSTPPIYNEQFF. As DNA, the CDR3 is TGTGCTAGTGGTTTGGTACGAACAAAGACTAGCACCCCGCCAATTTACAATGAGCAGTTCTTC.